Below, one T cell receptor (beta chain) is given with its context. Its matching antigen is unknown. These data are taken from a study of T cell repertoires in cytomegalovirus infection. Overall study: The public TCR beta signatures pointed to both CMV infection and matching HLA type. General study results and limits: Public TCR beta family frequency separated CMV-and-HLA carriers, including in an independent cohort. HLA-C-restricted CMV clonotypes gave the most frequent clonotype in two of eight donors.

Using its own MiXCR run on the reads, TCRdb lists one record per CDR3 protein. The table shows hundreds of thousands of distinct CDR3 sequences, with about 30% occurring only once. The sequence was collected from a human donor in good health (CMV status not recorded). Some clones in this sample may be carry-over from other donors' samples. Sequences were derived from cultured PBMCs, sampled from culture after CMV antigen stimulation.

The CDR3 reads CASSESPSNQPQHF. The DNA of the CDR3 is TGTGCCAGCAGCGAAAGCCCCAGCAATCAGCCCCAGCATTTT. The rearrangement links TRBV7-9 to TRBJ1-5; no reliable D call. The CDR3 extends over 14 amino acids. Looked up from germline, CDR1 is SEHNR and CDR2 is FQNEAQ (reference sequence). V was cut by 5 bases and J by 1 base, with 9 bases left in between.